These T cell receptor beta chains were read from a single sample in a study of blood T cell repertoires in COVID-19. Produced via immunoSEQ multiplex PCR; TCRdb's table is partial and in-frame only. This table has about 160,000 clones, 60% to 85% appearing once. Sequenced material: peripheral blood. The receptors come from a man in his 60s with acute or convalescent COVID-19. CDR3s include the opening cysteine and the closing phenylalanine or tryptophan. D genes are given only for firm matches. Where a row states a size, it is once, few, many or the class of an expanded clone; other rows omit it.

clone_size,d_call,j_call,v_call,cdr3_nt,cdr3_aa
NA,TRBD1,TRBJ1-3,TRBV11-2,TGTGCCAGCAGCGCAGACAGGGATGGGGGAAACACCATATATTTT,CASSADRDGGNTIYF
NA,TRBD2,TRBJ2-5,TRBV11-2,TGTGCCAGCACCGTCGGACTAGCGACAAAAGAGACCCAGTACTTC,CASTVGLATKETQYF
NA,NA,TRBJ1-3,TRBV5-6,TGTGCCAGCAGCTTAGAGAGGGTAAGTGGAGGAAACACCATATATTTT,CASSLERVSGGNTIYF
NA,NA,TRBJ2-5,TRBV11-2,TGTGCCAGCACCCAGCGGGCAGGTAACTCCCAAGAGACCCAGTACTTC,CASTQRAGNSQETQYF
NA,NA,TRBJ1-2,TRBV19,TGTGCCAGTAGGACAGGCCCGAGTTCGGGGGGCTACACCTTC,CASRTGPSSGGYTF
once,TRBD2,TRBJ2-7,TRBV29-1,TGCAGCGTTGAAGTTGGGAGGGTGCACGAGCAGTACTTC,CSVEVGRVHEQYF
NA,NA,TRBJ2-5,TRBV11-2,TGTGCCAGCAGCCTTCAAGAGACCCAGTACTTC,CASSLQETQYF
NA,NA,TRBJ1-1,TRBV21-1,TGTGCCAGCAGCAAAGGCCTTCCATCGGGAGAAGCTTTCTTT,CASSKGLPSGEAFF
NA,TRBD2,TRBJ2-1,TRBV7-9,TGTGCCAGCAGCCCCCGACTAGCGGGCGTCAGCTCCTACAATGAGCAGTTCTTC,CASSPRLAGVSSYNEQFF
NA,NA,TRBJ1-5,TRBV19,TGTGCCAGTAGCATCCGGCAGGGAAGTAGCAATCAGCCCCAGCATTTT,CASSIRQGSSNQPQHF
few,NA,TRBJ1-1,TRBV3-1/TRBV3-2,TGTGCCAGCAGTCCCACGACAGGCTCCTTCACTGAAGCTTTCTTT,CASSPTTGSFTEAFF
NA,TRBD1,TRBJ1-1,TRBV19,TGTGCCAGTAGTACAGGGGGCGGTCGTCAAGCTTTCTTT,CASSTGGGRQAFF
NA,TRBD1,TRBJ1-4,TRBV15,TGTGCCACCAGCTTCAGACAGGGAACTTTTCATGAAAAACTGTTTTTT,CATSFRQGTFHEKLFF
NA,NA,TRBJ1-2,TRBV30,TGTGCCTGGACCCGTCAGGGGACCCTCTATGGCTACACCTTC,CAWTRQGTLYGYTF
NA,TRBD2,TRBJ2-7,TRBV6-2/TRBV6-3,TGTGCCAGCAGTTACTCGCCTAGCGGGTTCTACTCCTACGAGCAGTACTTC,CASSYSPSGFYSYEQYF
few,TRBD1,TRBJ2-2,TRBV4-3,TGCGCCAGCAGCCAAGAGCCCGCACAAACGACAGGGATCTCCGGGGAGCTGTTTTTT,CASSQEPAQTTGISGELFF
many,NA,TRBJ1-2,TRBV28,TGTGCCAGCAGTCCCCTCGAGATGATTTACTATGGCTACACCTTC,CASSPLEMIYYGYTF
NA,TRBD1,TRBJ1-1,TRBV7-2,TGTGCCAGCAGCTTAGCGGCGGACAGGTTTGAAGCTTTCTTT,CASSLAADRFEAFF
NA,TRBD1,TRBJ1-4,TRBV5-1,TGCGCCAGCAGCCTCGGACAGGGAGGTTTTGGGGAAAAACTGTTTTTT,CASSLGQGGFGEKLFF
NA,NA,TRBJ1-2,TRBV4-3,TGCGCCAGCAGCCAAGGTGCAGGGTCCTATGGCTACACCTTC,CASSQGAGSYGYTF
NA,TRBD1,TRBJ2-7,TRBV24-1,TGTGCCACCAGTGCCAACCCGAGGGACAGTACCTACGAGCAGTACTTC,CATSANPRDSTYEQYF
NA,NA,TRBJ2-7,TRBV12-3/TRBV12-4,TGTGCCAGCAGTTTTCGTTCCTACGAGCAGTACTTC,CASSFRSYEQYF
NA,NA,TRBJ1-2,TRBV25-1,TGTGCCAGCAGTGGGCGGTCAGGGTCTGGCTACACCTTC,CASSGRSGSGYTF
NA,NA,TRBJ2-1,TRBV24-1,TGTGCCACCAATCAGGGTACCAATGAGCAGTTCTTC,CATNQGTNEQFF
NA,NA,TRBJ2-7,TRBV6-5,TGTGCCAGCGCCGGGAGTCCGAAAAGCTCCTACGAGCAGTACTTC,CASAGSPKSSYEQYF
NA,NA,TRBJ2-3,TRBV6-5,TGTGCCACCGGGACACCTAGCACAGATACGCAGTATTTT,CATGTPSTDTQYF
NA,NA,TRBJ2-5,TRBV30,TGTGCCTGGAGTCAGGGCGTCGGGACCCAGTACTTC,CAWSQGVGTQYF
NA,NA,TRBJ2-7,TRBV7-8,TGTGCCAGCAGCTACCTACAGGGATCCTACGAGCAGTACTTC,CASSYLQGSYEQYF
NA,NA,TRBJ1-1,TRBV6-5,TGTGCCAGCAGCGATCTGAGGGAAGCTTTCTTT,CASSDLREAFF
NA,NA,TRBJ2-1,TRBV14,TGTGCCAGCAGCCAATGGGGGGAGAGCGATTACAATGAGCAGTTCTTC,CASSQWGESDYNEQFF
NA,NA,TRBJ2-5,TRBV11-2,TGTGCCAGCAGCCCTTCACGGGCAAGGGGGGAGACCCAGTACTTC,CASSPSRARGETQYF
NA,NA,TRBJ1-4,TRBV11-2,TGTGCCAGCAGCTTAGAGGGCCTTCCGAATGAAAAACTGTTTTTT,CASSLEGLPNEKLFF
NA,TRBD1,TRBJ2-7,TRBV29-1,TGCAGCGTTGAATCTGGGGACAGTACCTACGAGCAGTACTTC,CSVESGDSTYEQYF